The 24 T cell receptor beta chains below all came from one sample that was sequenced in a study of metastatic and nonmetastatic thyroid tumors. All patients were treatment-naive before thyroid surgery. TCRdb re-called clones from the PCR reads using MiXCR. The top ten clones hold 2.4% of a sample with tens of thousands of clones, 23% of them seen once. Sequenced: blood. The receptor set was obtained from a female donor with papillary thyroid cancer or a benign thyroid nodule (not recorded which). Some clones in this sample may be carry-over from other donors' samples.

In this sample, this clone turned up many times. This chain uses TRBV11-2 with TRBJ1-1; D gene ambiguous. The ends were cut back, 5 bases at V and 1 base at J, with 11 bases in the middle. This CDR3 region has 14 residues. CDR1 is SGHAT, CDR2 FQNNGV, per germline. The CDR3 reads CASSVRTGNTEAFF. The CDR3 nucleotides read TGTGCCAGCAGCGTTAGGACGGGGAACACTGAAGCTTTCTTT. The whole variable domain, filled in from reference TRBV11-2 and TRBJ1-1, reads EAGVAQSPRYKIIEKRQSVAFWCNPISGHATLYWYQQILGQGPKLLIQFQNNGVVDDSQLPKDRFSAERLKGVDSTLKIQPAKLEDSAVYLCASSVRTGNTEAFFGQGTRLTVV.

This clone came up many times. V is TRBV7-2 and J is TRBJ2-2; D gene ambiguous. From germline, CDR1 is SGHTA and CDR2 FQGNSA. Trimming removed 2 bases at V and 7 bases at J, with 14 bases between. The CDR3 consists of 15 residues. The CDR3 reads CASSLSPVRGGELFF. CDR3 nucleotide sequence: TGTGCCAGCAGCTTATCGCCTGTAAGAGGCGGGGAGCTGTTTTTT.

The rearrangement uses TRBV7-8 and TRBJ2-7; the D call may be TRBD1 or TRBD2 (5 bases each). This CDR3 spans 14 amino acids. The germline CDR1 and CDR2 sequences are SGHVS and FQNEAQ. The V end lost 4 bases, the J end lost 1 base, and 11 bases lay between the germline ends. The CDR3 loop is CASSSGTTSYEQYF. In DNA, the CDR3 is TGTGCCAGCAGCTCCGGGACGACATCCTACGAGCAGTACTTC.

This clone appeared many times. This rearrangement joins TRBV7-2 to TRBJ1-1; D call uncertain. The CDR3 extends over 14 amino acids. Germline CDR1 SGHTA, CDR2 FQGNSA. Trimming took 3 bases from V and 10 from J, leaving 18 bases between them. CDR3 loop: CASSLGVPVLPAFF. The CDR3 nucleotides read TGTGCCAGCAGCTTGGGCGTTCCCGTGTTGCCAGCTTTCTTT.

This clone is judged medium-sized (0.01 to 0.1%). The chain couples TRBV7-2 to TRBJ2-7; TRBD2 matches at 13 bases. This CDR3 contains 17 residues. After removal of 3 bases from V and 0 bases from J, the junction contained 5 bases not matched to a gene. The V gene's germline CDR1 is SGHTA and CDR2 FQGNSA. CDR3 residues: CASSLGTSGISSYEQYF. In DNA form, the CDR3 reads TGTGCCAGCAGCTTGGGGACTAGCGGGATTAGCTCCTACGAGCAGTACTTC.

This clone appeared many times. A much larger clone lies a single base off, so this may be a read error. J is TRBJ1-5 and V is TRBV30, with D possibly TRBD1 on 5 matching bases. The V and J ends lost 2 bases and 4 bases respectively, with 15 bases between them. The CDR3 sequence is 15 residues long. CDR1 is GTSNPN and CDR2 is SVGIG in the germline V gene (reference sequence). The CDR3 region has the DNA TGTGCCTGGAGTAAACTGGGGGGGGGAAATCAGCCCCAGCATTTT. Residues: CAWSKLGGGNQPQHF.

Points on this clone: Other DNA sequences within the sample encode an identical CDR3. CDR3 loop: CASSIAGQGGNTIYF. The CDR3, as DNA: TGTGCCAGTAGTATAGCTGGACAGGGTGGAAACACCATATATTTT. The chain joins TRBV19 to TRBJ1-3, with 8 bases identical to TRBD1. This CDR3 contains 15 residues. The V and J ends lost 1 base and 3 bases, in that order; junction bases with no gene match: 2. CDR1 and CDR2 from the germline V gene are LNHDA and SQIVND (reference sequence).

This clone was detected ten times or more. The J gene is TRBJ1-5, the V gene TRBV24-1; 11 positions match TRBD1. Germline V CDR1 and CDR2: KGHDR, SFDVKD. The CDR3 runs 14 residues. Trimming took 9 bases from V and 6 from J; bases not matched to a gene: 6. CDR3: CATGGTGGIQPQHF. Written as DNA, the CDR3 is TGTGCCACCGGAGGGACAGGGGGTATTCAGCCCCAGCATTTT.

The V gene is TRBV20-1, the J gene TRBJ2-3; TRBD2 matches 9 bases. There are 15 residues in the CDR3. V lost 1 base and J lost 7; bases outside the gene matches: 9. Germline V CDR1 and CDR2: DFQATT, SNEGSKA (reference sequence). CDR3 in amino acids: CSARARASGVNTQYF. For the CDR3, the DNA is TGCAGTGCTAGAGCGCGGGCTAGCGGGGTGAATACGCAGTATTTT.

This chain links TRBV6-2 or TRBV6-3 with TRBJ1-1, with D maybe TRBD1 (5 bases). This CDR3 region has 13 residues. V was trimmed by 7 bases and J by 1 base, leaving 10 bases between them. Per germline, CDR1 MNHEY and CDR2 SVGEGT. CDR3: CASNGGENTEAFF. CDR3 sequence (DNA): TGTGCCAGCAATGGGGGTGAGAACACTGAAGCTTTCTTT.

With respect to this clone: A read error may produce the germline difference seen at one junction end. The V and J genes are TRBV5-1 and TRBJ2-4, with TRBD1 matching over 7 bases. The CDR3 is 17 amino acids. Germline V CDR1 and CDR2: SGHRS, YFSETQ. CDR3 bases: TGCGCCAGCAGCGTACAGACAGGGCTGTGGGCCAAAAACGTTCAGTACTTC. Translating it yields CASSVQTGLWAKNVQYF. Full variable domain (outside the CDR3, taken from reference TRBV5-1 and TRBJ2-4): KAGVTQTPRYLIKTRGQQVTLSCSPISGHRSVSWYQQTPGQGLQFLFEYFSETQRNKGNFPGRFSGRQFSNSRSEMNVSTLELGDSALYLCASSVQTGLWAKNVQYFGAGTRLSVL.

This clone was seen many times. This chain links TRBV20-1 with TRBJ2-7, with 7 bases fitting TRBD1. Germline V gives CDR1 DFQATT, CDR2 SNEGSKA (reference sequence). Trimming at V came to 3 bases and at J to 4 bases, leaving 12 bases not matched to a gene. The CDR3 loop spans 15 amino acids. The CDR3, as DNA: TGCAGTGCTAGTGACTTGGCAGGGGGAGCGTACGAGCAGTACTTC. Translating it yields CSASDLAGGAYEQYF.

This clone is medium-sized (0.01 to 0.1%) in the sample. The V call is TRBV6-4, the J call TRBJ2-7; 8 nucleotides match TRBD1. This CDR3 comprises 16 residues. The germline V gene has CDR1 MRHNA and CDR2 SNTAGT. After removal of 4 bases from V and 5 bases from J, the junction contained 13 bases not matched to a gene. The CDR3 DNA follows: TGTGCCAGCAGTGTGGCCGGTGGGACAGGTAACCACGAGCAGTACTTC. It yields the protein CASSVAGGTGNHEQYF.

Worth noting for this clone: Relative to the germline gene, one junction end is altered; a read error may explain this. The V call is TRBV7-2, the J call TRBJ1-3, with D uncertain. Germline V CDR1 and CDR2: SGHTA, FQGNSA. This CDR3 has 14 amino acids. As DNA, the CDR3 is TGTGCCAGTAGCTCGGATTTATCTGGAAACACCATATATTTT. Its translation: CASSSDLSGNTIYF.

This clone was seen at least ten times. The chain combines TRBV12-5 with TRBJ2-1; 10 bases fit TRBD2. The CDR3 loop spans 16 amino acids. CDR1 and CDR2 (germline): LGHNT, FRNRAP. V lost 1 base and J lost 1; bases outside the gene matches: 1. The CDR3 sequence is CASGLGLAGSYNEQFF. The CDR3 DNA follows: TGTGCTAGTGGTTTGGGACTAGCGGGTTCCTACAATGAGCAGTTCTTC.

This clone was seen many times. The CDR3 reads CASSFSWSSYEQYF. In DNA form, the CDR3 reads TGTGCCAGCAGTTTCTCGTGGAGCTCCTACGAGCAGTACTTC. This sequence joins TRBV27 and TRBJ2-7, with D unresolved. The CDR3 consists of 14 residues. Germline V lookup: CDR1 MNHEY, CDR2 SMNVEV (reference sequence). Trimming took off 3 bases at V and 0 bases at J, with 9 bases between the two ends.

This clone was counted many times. This chain uses TRBV25-1 with TRBJ2-5, with D maybe TRBD2 (5 bases). The CDR3 consists of 15 residues. Germline CDR1 is MGHDK and CDR2 is SYGVNS. Trimming removed 1 base at V and 3 bases at J, with 12 bases between. The CDR3 spells CASSESGSEEETQYF. The CDR3 region has the DNA TGTGCCAGCAGTGAATCGGGGTCGGAGGAAGAGACCCAGTACTTC.

The CDR3 is CASSLTGSSGRIDTQYF. The DNA for the CDR3 is TGTGCCAGCAGCTTAACAGGTTCGAGCGGGAGAATAGATACGCAGTATTTT. The chain uses TRBV7-3 and TRBJ2-3; 8 bases are shared with TRBD2. Germline values: CDR1 SGHTA, CDR2 FQGTGA. The CDR3 contains 17 residues. V trimming: 0 bases; J trimming: 5 bases; junction bases outside the gene matches: 10.

This clone came up a few times. V usage is TRBV27 and J usage is TRBJ1-5; 7 nucleotides agree with TRBD1. This CDR3 has 15 amino acids. Trimming at V came to 7 bases and at J to 8 bases, leaving 14 bases not matched to a gene. Germline loops: CDR1 MNHEY, CDR2 SMNVEV (reference sequence). The CDR3 protein is CASKPTGVDREPQHF. In DNA, the CDR3 is TGTGCCAGCAAGCCTACAGGGGTCGATCGTGAGCCCCAGCATTTT.

In this sample, this clone turned up many times. The chain joins TRBV28 to TRBJ2-3; 11 positions agree with TRBD2. V trimming: 6 bases; J trimming: 0 bases; junction bases outside the gene matches: 5. This CDR3 is built from 16 residues. Per the germline V gene, CDR1 is MDHEN and CDR2 is SYDVKM. CDR3 protein: CASRKGLADSTDTQYF. The CDR3 DNA reads as TGTGCCAGCAGGAAGGGACTAGCGGATAGCACAGATACGCAGTATTTT. The full variable domain, completed using reference TRBV28 and TRBJ2-3, is DVKVTQSSRYLVKRTGEKVFLECVQDMDHENMFWYRQDPGLGLRLIYFSYDVKMKEKGDIPEGYSVSREKKERFSLILESASTNQTSMYLCASRKGLADSTDTQYFGPGTRLTVL.

This clone is judged medium-sized. The chain carries TRBV28 and TRBJ1-3, with D uncertain. The CDR3 loop spans 16 amino acids. The V gene lost 3 bases and the J gene lost 3 bases, with 15 bases spanning the gap. The germline gives CDR1 MDHEN, CDR2 SYDVKM. The CDR3: CASSFPGVVGGNTIYF. CDR3 bases: TGTGCCAGCAGTTTCCCTGGGGTGGTGGGTGGAAACACCATATATTTT.

This clone came up many times. The V call is TRBV9, the J call TRBJ2-2, with a possible D match to TRBD1 (6 bases). Per the germline V gene, CDR1 is SGDLS and CDR2 is YYNGEE. V was pared by 3 bases and J by 1 base, with 7 bases between. The CDR3 consists of 14 residues. The CDR3 sequence is CASSGGQNTGELFF. The CDR3 DNA reads as TGTGCCAGCAGCGGGGGACAGAACACCGGGGAGCTGTTTTTT.

This clone showed up just a few times. This may be a read error: a much more frequent sequence differs by one nucleotide. This chain joins TRBV29-1 and TRBJ2-5, with D possibly TRBD2 on 5 matching bases. CDR1 and CDR2 (germline): SQVTM, ANQGSEA. The CDR3 consists of 13 residues. CDR3 protein: CTAQWPGKQTQYF. The CDR3 bases are TGCACAGCACAGTGGCCGGGAAAGCAGACCCAGTACTTC.

The chain has TRBV24-1 and TRBJ2-2, with TRBD2 matching 11 bases. Germline V gene data show CDR1 as KGHDR and CDR2 as SFDVKD. With V trimmed by 0 bases and J by 4 bases, 6 bases remained unmatched. The CDR3 extends over 18 amino acids. The CDR3 spells CATSDLGPTSGGTGELFF. Here the CDR3 DNA reads TGTGCCACCAGTGATTTGGGGCCCACTAGCGGGGGCACCGGGGAGCTGTTTTTT.